The 5 T cell receptor beta chains reported below all come from one sample, sequenced in a study of CD8 T cells in Susac syndrome. RNA in amounts of about 0.5 to 1 ug was reverse transcribed with random hexamers. Via MiXCR, TCRdb re-called the immunoSEQ multiplex PCR reads, giving one row per CDR3 protein. The data hold fewer than 100,000 distinct CDR3 sequences, with around 90% observed a single time. Sample: CD8+ T cells from PBMCs. The receptor source for this set is a human donor with multiple sclerosis.

This chain connects TRBV4-1 to TRBJ2-1; no clear D. V was pared by 5 bases and J by 5 bases, with 10 bases between. CDR1 and CDR2 from the germline V gene are MGHRA and YSYEKL. The CDR3 has 13 residues. CDR3 DNA sequence: TGCGCCAGCAGCTACGGATTCAACAATGAGCAGTTCTTC. This sequence encodes CASSYGFNNEQFF.

The chain has TRBV19 and TRBJ1-2; D is unclear. Germline CDR1 is LNHDA and CDR2 is SQIVND (reference sequence). The CDR3 is made up of 14 amino acids. The V end was cut by 2 bases, the J end by 2 bases, with 9 bases between. The CDR3 loop is CASSIRTGNYGYTF. The CDR3 DNA reads TGTGCCAGTAGTATACGGACGGGAAACTATGGCTACACCTTC.

V and J are TRBV15 and TRBJ1-5; unclear D gene. Trimming left V 0 bases short and J 8 bases short, with 17 bases between. The CDR3 extends over 16 amino acids. Germline V gene data show CDR1 as LNHNV and CDR2 as YYDKDF (reference sequence). CDR3 protein: CATSRDKTELLEPQHF. CDR3 bases: TGTGCCACCAGCAGAGATAAGACGGAACTTCTAGAGCCCCAGCATTTT.

Concerning this clonotype: The junction shows a germline mismatch at one end, possibly a read error. The gene calls are TRBV27 and TRBJ2-3, with D possibly matching TRBD2 (6 bases). The CDR3 sequence is 18 residues long. CDR1 and CDR2 (germline): MNHEY, SMNVEV (reference sequence). DNA of the CDR3: TGTGCCAGCAGTTCCCTTTCGTGGCTAGCGAATGGCACATATACGCAGTATTTT. Translation: CASSSLSWLANGTYTQYF.

The chain is built from TRBV11-2 and TRBJ2-4, with TRBD1 identical over 7 bases. The junction had 9 bases not matched to a gene; V was cut back by 7 bases and J by 3 bases. CDR1 SGHAT and CDR2 FQNNGV come from the germline V gene. The CDR3 is 15 residues long. DNA of the CDR3: TGTGCCAGCAATATAGGTACAGGGGTCAAAAACATTCAGTACTTC. It encodes CASNIGTGVKNIQYF.